This TCR beta chain is drawn from a study of T-cell reconstitution after alpha-beta-depleted transplantation in children. Unique molecular identifiers were incorporated into the prepared TCRbeta library. TCRdb re-analysed the PCR reads in MiXCR, keeping a single row per CDR3 protein. Altogether some 280,000 distinct CDR3 sequences are present, roughly 9.5% being singletons, with the ten largest covering 10%. Germline V gene sequence: CDR1 MNHEY, CDR2 SMNVEV (reference sequence). CDR3 length: 13 amino acids. Between the trimmed V and J ends, which lost 10 bases and 5 bases, there was a span of 15 bases. This clonotype was picked up a small number of times.

The sequence was obtained from a human donor who donated a stem cell graft to a child with SCID. The J gene is TRBJ2-1, the V gene TRBV27, with a possible D match to TRBD2 (5 bases). The sample in question was PBMCs from the stem cell graft donor, obtained from the stem cell graft. The CDR3 here is CATPWKEDNEQFF. CDR3 DNA sequence: TGTGCCACCCCATGGAAGGAGGACAATGAGCAGTTCTTC.